The 30 T cell receptor beta chains below come from one sample, sequenced in a study of blood T cell repertoires in COVID-19 (dated by TCRdb to 2020 to 2021). The library was made by the immunoSEQ multiplex PCR assay. The table was pulled from immuneACCESS by TCRdb, which kept in-frame rearrangements only. Such tables lose some clones; where checked, under half of the loss comes from unresolved V genes, and the rest has no known cause. For this sample there are hundreds of thousands of clones; around four fifths appear just once. Jointly, the top ten make up 4.1% of the sample. Input material: peripheral blood. The receptors shown here come from a woman in her 50s with active or convalescent COVID-19.

This rearrangement joins TRBV5-1 to TRBJ2-2, with TRBD1 identical over 7 bases. V trimming: 4 bases; J trimming: 7 bases; junction bases outside the gene matches: 10. CDR1 SGHRS and CDR2 YFSETQ come from the germline V gene. CDR3 length: 15 residues. CDR3 DNA sequence: TGCGCCAGCAGCCTCCAAGAGGGGGCTGGCGGGGAGCTGTTTTTT. As protein: CASSLQEGAGGELFF.

V usage is TRBV28 and J usage is TRBJ1-2; D uncertain. Per germline, CDR1 MDHEN and CDR2 SYDVKM. The CDR3 has 14 amino acids. The V end lost 5 bases, the J end lost 8 bases, and 18 bases lay between the germline ends. The CDR3 DNA sequence: TGTGCCAGCAGTCTGGGTAGAGAGCGGGAAGGCTACACCTTC. It codes for CASSLGREREGYTF.

The sample holds one count of this clone. The J gene is TRBJ2-2, the V gene TRBV9; TRBD1 matches 9 bases. This CDR3 is 16 amino acids long. Germline CDR1 is SGDLS and CDR2 is YYNGEE. V trimming: 4 bases; J trimming: 5 bases; junction bases outside the gene matches: 9. CDR3 DNA sequence: TGTGCCAGCAGCTCGTCCGGGACAGGGCTAACCGGGGAGCTGTTTTTT. It is translated as CASSSSGTGLTGELFF.

This rearrangement joins TRBV7-8 to TRBJ2-1; D unresolved. The CDR3 is made up of 15 amino acids. V lost 5 bases and J 0 bases, leaving 11 bases between the germline ends. CDR1 and CDR2 from the germline V gene are SGHVS and FQNEAQ. CDR3 DNA: TGTGCCAGCAGCGCTAACCCGAGCTCCTACAATGAGCAGTTCTTC. Translation: CASSANPSSYNEQFF.

This clone occurred once. V is TRBV6-5 and J is TRBJ2-1, with a possible D match to TRBD1 (7 bases). Germline lookup yields CDR1 MNHEY and CDR2 SVGAGI. The V and J ends lost 6 bases and 4 bases respectively, with 13 bases between them. This CDR3 spans 14 amino acids. The CDR3 reads CASSGGQHYNEQFF. For the CDR3, the DNA is TGTGCCAGCAGCGGGGGACAGCATTACAATGAGCAGTTCTTC.

With respect to this clone: Other DNA sequences of this sample code for an identical CDR3. The V and J genes are TRBV28 and TRBJ1-1, with D perhaps TRBD1 (5 bases). Germline V gene lookup returns CDR1 MDHEN and CDR2 SYDVKM. CDR3 length equals 12 residues. V lost 2 bases and J 4 bases, leaving 5 bases between the germline ends. The DNA for the CDR3 is TGTGCCAGCAGTTTAAGGGGCACTGAAGCTTTCTTT. Its translation is CASSLRGTEAFF. Based on the CDR3 plus reference TRBV28 and TRBJ1-1, the full variable domain is DVKVTQSSRYLVKRTGEKVFLECVQDMDHENMFWYRQDPGLGLRLIYFSYDVKMKEKGDIPEGYSVSREKKERFSLILESASTNQTSMYLCASSLRGTEAFFGQGTRLTVV.

CDR3 DNA sequence: TGTGCCAGCAGTTACTCGACTAGCGGGAGGGCCGGTGAGCAGTTCTTC. Its translation: CASSYSTSGRAGEQFF. The chain couples TRBV6-5 to TRBJ2-1, with 14 positions matching TRBD2. Looked up from germline, CDR1 is MNHEY and CDR2 is SVGAGI. J was trimmed by 9 bases and V by 0 bases; bases with no gene match: 4. This CDR3 has 16 amino acids.

Turning to this clone: At one end the junction does not follow the germline gene, possibly because of a read error. The chain uses TRBV4-1 and TRBJ2-5, with 9 bases aligning to TRBD2. This CDR3 has 15 amino acids. Germline V gives CDR1 MGHRA, CDR2 YSYEKL. CDR3 coding DNA: TGCGCCAGCAGCCCACCAAGGAGGAATAGCGGGAGCATCCACTTC. Its protein product is CASSPPRRNSGSIHF.

As concerns this clone: In the same sample, other DNA sequences code for this CDR3. This chain uses TRBV5-1 with TRBJ2-1, with a tentative D call TRBD2 (6 bases). The CDR3 is 15 amino acids. Trimming left V 0 bases short and J 4 bases short, with 11 bases between. Germline V gene sequence: CDR1 SGHRS, CDR2 YFSETQ. As DNA, the CDR3 is TGCGCCAGCAGCTTGGTTAGCGGCTCTTACAATGAGCAGTTCTTC. Its translation is CASSLVSGSYNEQFF.

This sequence joins TRBV6-5 and TRBJ1-1; D might be TRBD1 (6 bases). This CDR3 is built from 14 residues. Germline-derived CDR1 and CDR2 are MNHEY and SVGAGI. Trimming stripped 7 bases from V and 5 bases from J, with 17 bases between. Here the CDR3 reads CASIMGAGGTEAFF. The CDR3 coding sequence is TGTGCCAGCATCATGGGGGCCGGGGGGACTGAAGCTTTCTTT.

The rearrangement uses TRBV19 and TRBJ2-6, with 7 bases identical to TRBD2. This CDR3 comprises 18 residues. V trimming: 7 bases; J trimming: 0 bases; junction bases outside the gene matches: 12. CDR1 is LNHDA, CDR2 SQIVND, per germline (reference sequence). CDR3 region: CASTHRASGSSGANVLTF. The DNA for the CDR3 is TGTGCCAGTACCCATCGGGCTAGCGGCAGCTCTGGGGCCAACGTCCTGACTTTC. Full variable domain (rest looked up from reference TRBV19 and TRBJ2-6): DGGITQSPKYLFRKEGQNVTLSCEQNLNHDAMYWYRQDPGQGLRLIYYSQIVNDFQKGDIAEGYSVSREKKESFPLTVTSAQKNPTAFYLCASTHRASGSSGANVLTFGAGSRLTVL.

V gene TRBV7-7 combines with J gene TRBJ2-7, with 9 positions matching TRBD2. Germline lookup yields CDR1 SSHAT and CDR2 FNYEAQ (reference sequence). With V trimmed by 1 base and J by 1 base, 2 bases remained unmatched. CDR3 length: 15 amino acids. The CDR3 bases are TGTGCCAGCAGCTTAGTCCTAGCGGGGTCCTACGAGCAGTACTTC. The encoded protein is CASSLVLAGSYEQYF.

This rearrangement joins TRBV21-1 to TRBJ2-2; the table calls TRBD1, which could not be checked here. TRBV21-1 is marked as a pseudogene. CDR3 length: 15 residues. CDR3 bases: TGTGCCAGCAGCAAAAGACAAACGGACACCGGGGAGCTGTTTTTT. Translated, it gives CASSKRQTDTGELFF.

This clone was detected once. V usage is TRBV5-1 and J usage is TRBJ1-1, with D perhaps matching TRBD1 (6 bases). Between the trimmed V and J ends, which lost 6 bases and 2 bases, there was a span of 11 bases. The CDR3 extends over 13 amino acids. The germline V gene encodes CDR1 SGHRS and CDR2 YFSETQ. DNA of the CDR3: TGCGCCAGCAAAAGGGGGGGAAACACTGAAGCTTTCTTT. This codes for CASKRGGNTEAFF.

The count of this clone is one. The chain carries TRBV11-2 and TRBJ2-7, with D possibly being TRBD2 (7 bases). In germline, CDR1 is SGHAT, CDR2 FQNNGV. V was cut by 5 bases and J by 4 bases, with 18 bases left in between. This CDR3 is built from 15 residues. The CDR3 reads CASSRGADVWYEQYF. CDR3 nucleotides: TGTGCCAGCAGCCGGGGGGCAGACGTTTGGTACGAGCAGTACTTC.

In DNA, the CDR3 is TGTGCCAGCAGCTTAGCTTACAGGACAGGGGTAAAATACGAGCAGTACTTC. Its translation is CASSLAYRTGVKYEQYF. The genes are TRBV11-2 and TRBJ2-7; 9 nucleotides match TRBD1. V shed 1 base, J shed 4 bases, and the junction held 11 bases outside the gene matches. Germline lookup yields CDR1 SGHAT and CDR2 FQNNGV. The CDR3 has 17 residues.

At least ten counts were recorded for this clone. The chain links TRBV7-2 to TRBJ1-5; D unresolved. V shed 1 base and J shed 7 bases, with 11 bases lying between them. The CDR3 loop spans 14 amino acids. From germline, CDR1 is SGHTA and CDR2 FQGNSA. CDR3 region: CASSLVPAGQPQHF. CDR3 DNA sequence: TGTGCCAGCAGCTTAGTCCCGGCGGGGCAGCCCCAGCATTTT.

The chain links TRBV29-1 to TRBJ2-7, with 7 bases fitting TRBD2. The CDR3 is made up of 16 amino acids. Trimming cost V 6 bases and J 0 bases; bases outside gene matches: 14. Per the germline V gene, CDR1 is SQVTM and CDR2 is ANQGSEA. The CDR3: CSVAGVLALSSYEQYF. The DNA of the CDR3 is TGCAGCGTAGCAGGAGTACTAGCGCTGAGCTCCTACGAGCAGTACTTC.

The chain joins TRBV15 to TRBJ2-1, with unresolved D. Germline values: CDR1 LNHNV, CDR2 YYDKDF (reference sequence). The CDR3 loop spans 14 amino acids. V shed 5 bases and J shed 3 bases, with 11 bases lying between them. The CDR3 sequence is CATSASRVYNEQFF. The CDR3 bases are TGTGCCACCAGCGCCTCACGGGTCTACAATGAGCAGTTCTTC. The complete variable domain, with remaining parts taken from reference TRBV15 and TRBJ2-1, reads DAMVIQNPRYQVTQFGKPVTLSCSQTLNHNVMYWYQQKSSQAPKLLFHYYDKDFNNEADTPDNFQSRRPNTSFCFLDIRSPGLGDTAMYLCATSASRVYNEQFFGPGTRLTVL.

This chain uses TRBV28 with TRBJ2-3; the D is unclear. CDR1 is MDHEN and CDR2 is SYDVKM in the germline V gene. CDR3 length: 12 amino acids. The germline V and J ends were trimmed by 6 bases and 4 bases, with 8 bases remaining between them. The CDR3 region has the DNA TGTGCCAGCAGCCTATTATCAGATACGCAGTATTTT. This gives the protein CASSLLSDTQYF.

The V and J genes are TRBV5-1 and TRBJ2-7; 9 nucleotides align to TRBD2. The germline CDR1 and CDR2 sequences are SGHRS and YFSETQ. The CDR3 covers 17 residues. V shed 0 bases and J 0 bases; nucleotides not matched to a gene: 7. The CDR3 reads CASSLGAQAGGSYEQYF. The CDR3 coding sequence is TGCGCCAGCAGCTTGGGGGCCCAAGCGGGAGGCTCCTACGAGCAGTACTTC.

This rearrangement joins TRBV24-1 to TRBJ2-1, with TRBD2 matching over 10 bases. Germline CDR1 reads KGHDR; CDR2 reads SFDVKD. Losses at the gene ends were 4 bases for V and 0 bases for J; bases not matched to a gene: 8. The CDR3 length is 18 residues. The CDR3 protein is CATSDPPSGSSSYNEQFF. The CDR3 nucleotides are TGTGCCACCAGTGACCCTCCTAGCGGGAGCAGCTCCTACAATGAGCAGTTCTTC.

This clone turned up a few times. The chain joins TRBV7-6 to TRBJ2-1; tentative D call: TRBD2 (6 bases). CDR1 is SGHVS and CDR2 is FNYEAQ in the germline V gene. V lost 7 bases and J lost 6, with 13 bases in between. CDR3 length: 13 amino acids. CDR3 region: CASKLGGANEQFF. CDR3 in DNA: TGTGCCAGCAAGCTCGGGGGAGCCAATGAGCAGTTCTTC.

The genes are TRBV10-3 and TRBJ1-3; D not resolved. Germline V gives CDR1 ENHRY, CDR2 SYGVKD. V shed 6 bases and J shed 4 bases, with 10 bases lying between them. This CDR3 comprises 13 residues. In DNA, the CDR3 is TGTGCCATCAGGGGTCCGGGGGGAAACACCATATATTTT. Its protein product is CAIRGPGGNTIYF.

The J gene is TRBJ1-1, the V gene TRBV6-5; a possible D gene is TRBD1 (6 bases). The CDR3 extends over 15 amino acids. V shed 2 bases and J shed 3 bases, with 13 bases lying between them. Germline V CDR1 and CDR2: MNHEY, SVGAGI. CDR3 sequence (DNA): TGTGCCAGCAGTTACACCTACAGGGTGGACACTGAAGCTTTCTTT. Translated: CASSYTYRVDTEAFF.

As concerns this clone: This sample includes further DNA sequences coding for the same CDR3. The chain recombines TRBV28 with TRBJ1-4; D gene ambiguous. Germline CDR1 reads MDHEN; CDR2 reads SYDVKM. This CDR3 region has 12 residues. Trimming took 2 bases from V and 7 from J, leaving 5 bases between them. CDR3 bases: TGTGCCAGCAGTTTAACGGGTGAAAAACTGTTTTTT. This sequence encodes CASSLTGEKLFF. The full variable domain, rest sourced from reference TRBV28 and TRBJ1-4, is DVKVTQSSRYLVKRTGEKVFLECVQDMDHENMFWYRQDPGLGLRLIYFSYDVKMKEKGDIPEGYSVSREKKERFSLILESASTNQTSMYLCASSLTGEKLFFGSGTQLSVL.

The genes are TRBV11-2 and TRBJ2-2; D remains unclear. Trimming removed 4 bases at V and 7 bases at J, with 10 bases between. The germline gives CDR1 SGHAT, CDR2 FQNNGV. The CDR3 sequence is 13 residues long. CDR3 bases: TGTGCCAGCAGCTCTTTACTTTACGGGGAGCTGTTTTTT. It is translated as CASSSLLYGELFF. The variable domain in full, completed from reference TRBV11-2 and TRBJ2-2, reads EAGVAQSPRYKIIEKRQSVAFWCNPISGHATLYWYQQILGQGPKLLIQFQNNGVVDDSQLPKDRFSAERLKGVDSTLKIQPAKLEDSAVYLCASSSLLYGELFFGEGSRLTVL.

This clone occurred once. This chain joins TRBV6-5 and TRBJ1-1; 8 bases map to TRBD1. CDR1 and CDR2 from the germline V gene are MNHEY and SVGAGI. CDR3 length equals 15 residues. The CDR3 bases are TGTGTTTCTACCAGGACAGGGTTGATGAACACTGAAGCTTTCTTT. It codes for CVSTRTGLMNTEAFF.

The gene calls are TRBV3-1 (or the pseudogene TRBV3-2) and TRBJ2-1, with D perhaps TRBD2 (6 bases). This CDR3 has 15 residues. In germline, CDR1 is LGHDT, CDR2 YNNKEL (reference sequence). Trimming removed 4 bases at V and 3 bases at J, with 13 bases between. CDR3 bases: TGTGCCAGCAGCCCACAACTAGCCCTCTACAATGAGCAGTTCTTC. It specifies CASSPQLALYNEQFF.

This clone was picked up a small number of times. The V gene is TRBV6-2 or TRBV6-3, the J gene TRBJ2-7; D remains ambiguous. The CDR3 contains 11 residues. Germline V CDR1 and CDR2: MNHEY, SVGEGT. Trimming stripped 5 bases from V and 4 bases from J, with 6 bases between. The CDR3 DNA reads as TGTGCCAGCAGTATCTCGTACGAGCAGTACTTC. It specifies CASSISYEQYF.